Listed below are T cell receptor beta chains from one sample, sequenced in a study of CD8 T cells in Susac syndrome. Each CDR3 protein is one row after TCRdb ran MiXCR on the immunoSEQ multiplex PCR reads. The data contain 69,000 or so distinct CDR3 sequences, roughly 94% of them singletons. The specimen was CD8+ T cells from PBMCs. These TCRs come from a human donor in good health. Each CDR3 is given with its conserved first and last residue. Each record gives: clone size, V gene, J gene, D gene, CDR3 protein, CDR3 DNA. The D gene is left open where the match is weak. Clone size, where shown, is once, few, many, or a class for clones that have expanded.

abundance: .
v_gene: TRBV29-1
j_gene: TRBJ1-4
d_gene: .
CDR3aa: CSVVGGIEEKLFF
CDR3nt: TGCAGCGTTGTGGGGGGCATAGAGGAAAAACTGTTTTTT

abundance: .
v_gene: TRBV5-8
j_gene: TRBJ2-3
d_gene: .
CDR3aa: CASSLGAGPDTQYF
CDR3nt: TGTGCCAGCAGCTTGGGGGCGGGCCCAGATACGCAGTATTTT

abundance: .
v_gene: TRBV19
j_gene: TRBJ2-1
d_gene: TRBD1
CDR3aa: CASSNPFRTGEGEQFF
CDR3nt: TGTGCCAGTAGTAACCCTTTTCGGACAGGGGAAGGTGAGCAGTTCTTC

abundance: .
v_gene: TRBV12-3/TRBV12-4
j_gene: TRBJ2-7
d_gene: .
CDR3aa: CASSLTPRSWEQYF
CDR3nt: TGTGCCAGCAGTTTAACACCAAGAAGCTGGGAGCAGTACTTC

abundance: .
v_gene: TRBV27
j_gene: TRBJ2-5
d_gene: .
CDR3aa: CASSNTRVEETQYF
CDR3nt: TGTGCCAGCAGCAATACTAGGGTCGAAGAGACCCAGTACTTC

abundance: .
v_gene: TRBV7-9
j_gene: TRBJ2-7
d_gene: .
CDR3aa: CASSLTGGEQYF
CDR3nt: TGTGCCAGCAGCTTAACAGGAGGCGAGCAGTACTTC

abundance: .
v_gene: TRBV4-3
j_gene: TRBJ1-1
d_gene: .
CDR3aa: CASSQGGWRGEAFF
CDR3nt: TGCGCCAGCAGCCAAGGAGGGTGGAGGGGTGAAGCTTTCTTT

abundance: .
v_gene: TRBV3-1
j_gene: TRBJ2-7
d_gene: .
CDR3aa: CASSHSSWYEQYF
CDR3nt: TGTGCCAGCAGCCATTCCTCTTGGTACGAGCAGTACTTC

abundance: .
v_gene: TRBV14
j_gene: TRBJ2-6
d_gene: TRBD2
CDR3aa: CASSHGGGPGANVLTF
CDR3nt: TGTGCCAGCAGCCATGGGGGGGGTCCTGGGGCCAACGTCCTGACTTTC

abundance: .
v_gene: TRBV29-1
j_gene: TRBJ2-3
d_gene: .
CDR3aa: CSGFLFGEIDTQYF
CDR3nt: TGCAGCGGATTCTTGTTCGGCGAAATAGATACGCAGTATTTT

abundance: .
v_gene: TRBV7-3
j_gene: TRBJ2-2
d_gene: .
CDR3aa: CASSLTQEFANTGELFF
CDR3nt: TGTGCCAGCAGCTTAACACAGGAGTTCGCGAACACCGGGGAGCTGTTTTTT

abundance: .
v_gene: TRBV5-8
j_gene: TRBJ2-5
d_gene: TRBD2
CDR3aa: CASRVYRGLHQETQYF
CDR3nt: TGTGCCAGCAGAGTTTATCGGGGACTACATCAAGAGACCCAGTACTTC

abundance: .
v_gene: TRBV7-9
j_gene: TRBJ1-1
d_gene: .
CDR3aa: CASSPPAGLGLPEAFF
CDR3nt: TGTGCCAGCAGCCCTCCCGCGGGGCTAGGTCTGCCTGAAGCTTTCTTT

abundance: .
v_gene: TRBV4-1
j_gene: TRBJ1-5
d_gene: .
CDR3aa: CASSQGQGHSNQPQHF
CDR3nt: TGCGCCAGCAGCCAAGGCCAGGGCCATAGCAATCAGCCCCAGCATTTT

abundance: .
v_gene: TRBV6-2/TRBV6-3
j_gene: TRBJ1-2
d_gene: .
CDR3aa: CASSSVPYYGYTF
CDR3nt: TGTGCCAGCAGCTCAGTCCCCTACTATGGCTACACCTTC

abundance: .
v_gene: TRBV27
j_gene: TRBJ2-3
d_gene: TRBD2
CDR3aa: CASSALAGSTDTQYF
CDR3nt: TGTGCCAGCAGTGCACTAGCGGGGAGCACAGATACGCAGTATTTT

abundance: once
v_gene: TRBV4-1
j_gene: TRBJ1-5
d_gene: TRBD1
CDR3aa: CASSRPPGQGEAQPQHF
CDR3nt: TGCGCCAGCAGCCGGCCCCCGGGACAGGGTGAAGCTCAGCCCCAGCATTTT

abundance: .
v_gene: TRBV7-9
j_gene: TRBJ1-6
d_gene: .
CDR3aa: CASSWGGVSSPLHF
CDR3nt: TGTGCCAGCAGCTGGGGGGGGGTTAGTTCACCCCTCCACTTT

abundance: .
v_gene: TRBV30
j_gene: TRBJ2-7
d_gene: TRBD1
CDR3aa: CAWAPGQGNYEQYF
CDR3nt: TGTGCCTGGGCGCCGGGACAGGGGAACTACGAGCAGTACTTC

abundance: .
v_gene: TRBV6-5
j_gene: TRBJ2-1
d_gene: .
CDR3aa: CASSYELNNEQFF
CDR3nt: TGTGCCAGCAGTTATGAATTGAACAATGAGCAGTTCTTC

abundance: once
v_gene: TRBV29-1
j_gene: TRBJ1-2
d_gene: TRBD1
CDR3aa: CSVEGQGGDSNYGYTF
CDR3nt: TGCAGCGTTGAGGGACAGGGTGGAGATTCTAACTATGGCTACACCTTC

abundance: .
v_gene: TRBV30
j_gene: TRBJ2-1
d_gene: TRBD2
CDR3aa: CAWRGLAGTNEQFF
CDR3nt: TGTGCCTGGAGGGGACTAGCGGGAACCAATGAGCAGTTCTTC

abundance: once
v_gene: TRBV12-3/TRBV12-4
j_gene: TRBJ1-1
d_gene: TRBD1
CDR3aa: CASSFGQGVNTEAFF
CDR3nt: TGTGCCAGCAGTTTTGGACAGGGCGTGAACACTGAAGCTTTCTTT

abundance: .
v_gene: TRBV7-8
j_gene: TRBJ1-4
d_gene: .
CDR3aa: CASSSNSQGATNEKLFF
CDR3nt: TGTGCCAGCAGCTCTAACTCACAGGGTGCAACTAATGAAAAACTGTTTTTT

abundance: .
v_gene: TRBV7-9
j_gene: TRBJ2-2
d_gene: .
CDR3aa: CASSLGTTSPSNTGELFF
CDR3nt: TGTGCCAGCAGCTTAGGCACGACATCCCCCTCGAACACCGGGGAGCTGTTTTTT

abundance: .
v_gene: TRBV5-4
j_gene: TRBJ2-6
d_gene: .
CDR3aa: CASRVDGANVLTF
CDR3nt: TGTGCCAGCAGGGTCGATGGGGCCAACGTCCTGACTTTC

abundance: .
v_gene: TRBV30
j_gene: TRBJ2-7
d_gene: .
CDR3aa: CAWSPPNYEQYF
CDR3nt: TGTGCCTGGAGTCCTCCGAACTACGAGCAGTACTTC

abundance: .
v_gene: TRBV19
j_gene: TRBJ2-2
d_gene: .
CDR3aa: CASTGTGANTGELFF
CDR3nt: TGTGCCAGTACCGGGACGGGCGCGAACACCGGGGAGCTGTTTTTT

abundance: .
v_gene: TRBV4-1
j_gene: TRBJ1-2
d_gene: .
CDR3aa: CASSQGGAVNYGYTF
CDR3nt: TGCGCCAGCAGCCAAGGGGGAGCAGTTAACTATGGCTACACCTTC

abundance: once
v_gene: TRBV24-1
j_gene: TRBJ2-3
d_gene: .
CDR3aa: CATSGWDGDDTDTQYF
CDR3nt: TGTGCCACCAGTGGATGGGACGGGGATGACACAGATACGCAGTATTTT

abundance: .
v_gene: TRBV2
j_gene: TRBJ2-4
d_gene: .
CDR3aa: CAKNIQYF
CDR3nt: TGTGCCAAAAACATTCAGTACTTC

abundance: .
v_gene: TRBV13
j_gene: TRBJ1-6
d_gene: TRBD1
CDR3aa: CASSYSPTGTANSPLHF
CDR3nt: TGTGCCAGCAGCTATAGCCCAACCGGGACAGCAAATTCACCCCTCCACTTT

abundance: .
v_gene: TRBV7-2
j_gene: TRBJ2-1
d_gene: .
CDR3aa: CASSLNGGNEQFF
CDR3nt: TGTGCCAGCAGCTTAAACGGTGGGAATGAGCAGTTCTTC

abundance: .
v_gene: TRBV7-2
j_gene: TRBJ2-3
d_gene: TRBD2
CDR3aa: CASSLPANQPTRAGADTQYF
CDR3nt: TGTGCCAGCAGCTTACCAGCTAATCAACCGACTAGGGCGGGGGCAGATACGCAGTATTTT

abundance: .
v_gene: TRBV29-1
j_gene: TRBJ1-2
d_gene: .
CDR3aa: CSVEGSPNYGYTF
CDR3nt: TGCAGCGTTGAAGGCAGTCCTAACTATGGCTACACCTTC

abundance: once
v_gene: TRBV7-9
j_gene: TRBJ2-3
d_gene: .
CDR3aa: CASTQPLDGTDTQYF
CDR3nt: TGTGCCAGCACCCAACCACTGGACGGCACAGATACGCAGTATTTT

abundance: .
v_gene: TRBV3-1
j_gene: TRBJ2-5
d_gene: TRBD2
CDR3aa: CASSHLTSGEETQYF
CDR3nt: TGTGCCAGCAGCCATCTTACTAGCGGGGAAGAGACCCAGTACTTC

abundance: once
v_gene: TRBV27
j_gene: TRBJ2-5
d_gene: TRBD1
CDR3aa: CASRQGAQEGPQETQYF
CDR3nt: TGTGCCAGCAGGCAGGGGGCGCAGGAGGGGCCCCAAGAGACCCAGTACTTC

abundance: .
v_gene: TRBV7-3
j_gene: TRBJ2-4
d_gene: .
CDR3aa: CASSPRSENIQYF
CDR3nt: TGTGCCAGCAGCCCCCGGTCGGAAAACATTCAGTACTTC

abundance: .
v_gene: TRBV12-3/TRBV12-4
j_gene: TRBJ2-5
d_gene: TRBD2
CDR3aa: CASSLVASGGGETQYF
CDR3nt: TGTGCCAGCAGTCTAGTCGCTAGCGGGGGCGGAGAGACCCAGTACTTC

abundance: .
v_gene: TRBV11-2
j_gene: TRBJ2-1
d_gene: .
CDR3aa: CASSLGEMYEQFF
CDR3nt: TGTGCCAGCAGCTTAGGGGAGATGTATGAGCAGTTCTTC

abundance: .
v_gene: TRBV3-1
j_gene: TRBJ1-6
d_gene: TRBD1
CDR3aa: CASSPGTETSPLHF
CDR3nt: TGTGCCAGCAGCCCAGGGACAGAGACTTCACCCCTCCACTTT

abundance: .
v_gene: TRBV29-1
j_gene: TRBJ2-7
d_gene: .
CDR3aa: CSVESVGQGSYEQYF
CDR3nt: TGCAGCGTTGAGTCGGTCGGGCAGGGGAGCTACGAGCAGTACTTC

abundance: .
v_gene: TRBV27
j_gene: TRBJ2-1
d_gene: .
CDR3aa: CASTRGGDYNEQFF
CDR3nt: TGTGCCAGCACCCGAGGGGGGGATTACAATGAGCAGTTCTTC

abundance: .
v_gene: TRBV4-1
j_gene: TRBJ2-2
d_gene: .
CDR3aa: CASSQDRGGELFF
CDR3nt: TGCGCCAGCAGCCAAGACAGAGGCGGGGAGCTGTTTTTT

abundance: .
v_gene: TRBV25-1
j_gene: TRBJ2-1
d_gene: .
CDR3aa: CASSVQGLGEQFF
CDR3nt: TGTGCCAGCAGTGTACAGGGTCTAGGGGAGCAGTTCTTC

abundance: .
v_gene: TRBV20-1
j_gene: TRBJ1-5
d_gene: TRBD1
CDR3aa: CSARGDSGGESQPQHF
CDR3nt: TGCAGTGCTAGAGGGGACAGTGGGGGTGAAAGTCAGCCCCAGCATTTT

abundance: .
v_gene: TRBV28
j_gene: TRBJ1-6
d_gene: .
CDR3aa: CASSLDVSNNSPLHF
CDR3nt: TGTGCCAGCAGTTTGGATGTGTCGAATAATTCACCCCTCCACTTT

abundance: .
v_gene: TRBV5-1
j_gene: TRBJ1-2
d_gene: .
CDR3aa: CASSPDWGPINYGYTF
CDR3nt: TGCGCCAGCAGCCCCGATTGGGGACCCATTAACTATGGCTACACCTTC

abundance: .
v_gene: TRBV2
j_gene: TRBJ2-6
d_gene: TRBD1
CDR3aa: CAFPTGVAGANVLTF
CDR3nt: TGTGCCTTTCCTACAGGGGTTGCTGGGGCCAACGTCCTGACTTTC

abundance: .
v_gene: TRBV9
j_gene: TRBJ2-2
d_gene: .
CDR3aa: CAGQGPTGELFF
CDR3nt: TGTGCCGGCCAGGGTCCAACCGGGGAGCTGTTTTTT

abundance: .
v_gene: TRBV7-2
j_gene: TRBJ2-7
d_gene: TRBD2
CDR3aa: CASSSPGRGYEQYF
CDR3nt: TGTGCCAGCAGCTCACCTGGGAGGGGCTACGAGCAGTACTTC

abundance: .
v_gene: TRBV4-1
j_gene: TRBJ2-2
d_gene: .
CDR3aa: CASSQHWTGELFF
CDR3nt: TGCGCCAGCAGCCAACATTGGACCGGGGAGCTGTTTTTT

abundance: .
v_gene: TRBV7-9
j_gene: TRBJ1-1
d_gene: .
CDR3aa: CASSTNLGRQPDTEAFF
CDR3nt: TGTGCCAGCAGCACAAATCTCGGGAGACAGCCGGACACTGAAGCTTTCTTT